The clone carrying this TCR beta chain occurred many times. The antigen remains unidentified. This sample was taken from a study of T-cell reconstitution after alpha-beta-depleted transplantation in children. Findings and caveats of the study: Surviving recipient cells, namely T cells and thymic progenitors, were the source of high day-60 TCRbeta diversity in some patients. About two months after transplant, alpha-beta T cells reportedly came from several hundred expanded graft clones. At the one-year point after transplant, T-cell counts and TCRbeta diversity were found to come mostly from T cells that had been newly produced.

The CDR3 length is 14 residues. The V end was cut by 7 bases, the J end by 1 base, with 11 bases between. TCRbeta library construction was performed incorporating unique molecular identifiers. From the PCR reads, TCRdb called clonotypes with MiXCR, one entry per CDR3 protein. There are 200,000 or so distinct CDR3 sequences in the sample; about 6% occur only once, and under 6% lies in the top ten. The TCR sequence derives from a girl under three years old with combined immunodeficiency, due to receive a stem cell transplant. The sample in question was PBMCs, obtained before TCRalphabeta/CD19-depleted stem cell transplant. The J gene is TRBJ1-5, the V gene TRBV12-3 or TRBV12-4; D is undetermined. The CDR3 DNA reads as TGTGCCAGCACCCCCGGACCGAGCAATCAGCCCCAGCATTTT. Its protein product is CASTPGPSNQPQHF.